This paragraph covers one TCR beta chain sequence. This entry belongs to a study of T-cell reconstitution after alpha-beta-depleted transplantation in children. V lost 3 bases and J lost 4, with 17 bases in between. The CDR3 has 16 amino acids. Looked up from germline, CDR1 is KGHSH and CDR2 is LQKENI. Unique molecular identifiers were used to barcode this TCRbeta library. TCRdb redid the calling of the PCR reads with MiXCR, one entry per CDR3 protein. There are around 6,100 distinct CDR3 sequences in the sample; more than 15% occur only once, and roughly 12% lies in the top ten. The clonotype was recovered from a male patient aged 5 to 17 who had a stem cell transplant for acute myeloid leukemia, so the T cells may come from the graft donor. Sample: PBMCs, mostly from graft donor cells, taken 60 days after TCRalphabeta/CD19-depleted stem cell transplant. This chain links TRBV18 with TRBJ2-3; D ambiguous. DNA of the CDR3: TGTGCCAGCTCACCCGCAAGTCCTCCTCCTGCAGATACGCAGTATTTT. As protein: CASSPASPPPADTQYF.